Listed below are T cell receptor beta chains from one sample, sequenced in a study of shared clonotypes between healthy human individuals. The assay was immunoSEQ multiplex PCR, and TCRdb's table has in-frame clones only and misses some. In the table there are 1,500,000 or so clones, 98% of which are singletons. The sequencing sample was made of naive CD4+ T cells sorted from blood. The source is a man aged 25 to 40 in good health. Both conserved end residues are part of each CDR3. Each record gives: clone size, CDR3 length, D gene, J gene, V gene, CDR3 DNA, CDR3 protein. D genes are given only for firm matches. Clone size is given for some rows only: seen once, a few or many times, or a class if the clone is expanded.

.	13	TRBD1	TRBJ2-3	TRBV19	TGTGCCAGTAGGGACAGGGGGTCAGATACGCAGTATTTT	CASRDRGSDTQYF
.	13	.	TRBJ2-3	TRBV2	TGTGCCAGCACAGGGCGGAGCACAGATACGCAGTATTTT	CASTGRSTDTQYF
.	14	.	TRBJ2-7	TRBV19	TGTGCCAGTAGTATAGTGGGCAGGGTCCACGAGCAGTACTTC	CASSIVGRVHEQYF
.	14	.	TRBJ2-7	TRBV6-5	TGTGCCAGCAGTTACTCTTGGAGCTCCTACGAGCAGTACTTC	CASSYSWSSYEQYF
.	16	.	TRBJ2-3	TRBV19	TGTGCCAGTAGTATTTTGGCAGGGGGGAATACAGATACGCAGTATTTT	CASSILAGGNTDTQYF
.	15	TRBD2	TRBJ2-7	TRBV5-1	TGCGCCAGCAGCTCCGGACTAGCGGGAGTTTACGAGCAGTACTTC	CASSSGLAGVYEQYF
.	17	TRBD2	TRBJ2-3	TRBV7-9	TGTGCCAGCAGCTTAGCGTTGAGGACTAGCGGCACAGATACGCAGTATTTT	CASSLALRTSGTDTQYF
once	14	TRBD1	TRBJ2-7	TRBV5-1	TGCGCCAGCGGGCAGGGACAGGGGGCGAGCGAGCAGTACTTC	CASGQGQGASEQYF
.	15	.	TRBJ2-7	TRBV6-7	TGTGCCAGCAGCGACGTAAGGGAAAAATACTACGAGCAGTACTTC	CASSDVREKYYEQYF
.	15	.	TRBJ2-3	TRBV9	TGTGCCAGCAGCGTAGCAGCGTTCAGCACAGATACGCAGTATTTT	CASSVAAFSTDTQYF
.	14	TRBD2	TRBJ2-5	TRBV29-1	TGCAGCGTTTCTCTAGCGGGAGCATCAGAGACCCAGTACTTC	CSVSLAGASETQYF
.	13	.	TRBJ2-7	TRBV10-1	TGCGCCAGCAGTGATGGTGGCACCTACGAGCAGTACTTC	CASSDGGTYEQYF
.	15	TRBD2	TRBJ2-3	TRBV19	TGTGCCAGTAATTTTGCGGGAGCTGGGTCAGATACGCAGTATTTT	CASNFAGAGSDTQYF
.	13	.	TRBJ2-7	TRBV10-3	TGTGCCATCAGTCCCCGGCTAGACTACGAGCAGTACTTC	CAISPRLDYEQYF
.	15	.	TRBJ2-7	TRBV7-6	TGTGCCAGCAGCTTAGCGCGGGACCGTGTCTACGAGCAGTACTTC	CASSLARDRVYEQYF
.	20	.	TRBJ1-4	TRBV4-2	TGTGCCAGCAGCCAAATCGTTCTGGGGGGGCGGTTTGCAACTAATGAAAAACTGTTTTTT	CASSQIVLGGRFATNEKLFF
.	16	.	TRBJ2-7	TRBV9	TGTGCCAGCAGCGTAGGTACCATAGGGGTTTACCACGAGCAGTACTTC	CASSVGTIGVYHEQYF
.	13	.	TRBJ2-3	TRBV5-6	TGTGCCAGTACGAAAGGGGCACAAGATACGCAGTATTTT	CASTKGAQDTQYF
.	12	.	TRBJ2-7	TRBV6-1	TGTGCCAGCAGTGGGGGGGTCTACGAGCAGTACTTC	CASSGGVYEQYF
once	18	.	TRBJ1-5	TRBV7-8	TGTGCCAGCAGCTTGGGATTTGGTGTTAGTTATAGCAATCAGCCCCAGCATTTT	CASSLGFGVSYSNQPQHF
once	17	.	TRBJ2-3	TRBV7-4	TGTGCCAGCAGCCCCCGGGGGCGGGGAGAATGCACAGATACGCAGTATTTT	CASSPRGRGECTDTQYF
.	18	TRBD1	TRBJ2-3	TRBV25-1	TGTGCCAGCAGTTCTCCCCTTTGGGACAGGGGAGGGGGAGATACGCAGTATTTT	CASSSPLWDRGGGDTQYF
.	15	.	TRBJ1-1	TRBV18	TGTGCCAGCTCACCCGGACAGCACCAGAACACTGAAGCTTTCTTT	CASSPGQHQNTEAFF
.	14	.	TRBJ1-2	TRBV18	TGTGCCAGCTCACGCGAGTCGACTGATTATGGCTACACCTTC	CASSRESTDYGYTF
.	13	.	TRBJ2-7	TRBV6-1	TGTGCCAGTCTCGCACAGGGACCCTACGAGCAGTACTTC	CASLAQGPYEQYF
.	14	TRBD2	TRBJ2-1	TRBV7-3	TGTGCCAGCAGCTGGGGACTAGCCCCCAATGAGCAGTTCTTC	CASSWGLAPNEQFF
.	13	.	TRBJ1-1	TRBV19	TGTGCCAGTAGTATTCGGGCGGTCACTGAAGCTTTCTTT	CASSIRAVTEAFF
once	15	.	TRBJ1-4	TRBV5-1	TGCGCCAGCAGCTTGGGGACTGCAACTAATGAAAAACTGTTTTTT	CASSLGTATNEKLFF
.	12	.	TRBJ2-7	TRBV28	TGTGCCAGCAGGATACTCGGCCACGAGCAGTACTTC	CASRILGHEQYF
.	15	TRBD1	TRBJ2-1	TRBV7-9	TGTGCCAGCAGTCCGGGACAGGGATCCTACAATGAGCAGTTCTTC	CASSPGQGSYNEQFF
.	18	.	TRBJ2-5	TRBV11-2	TGTGCCAGCAGCTTAGATCACGGGGCGAACCGTCTCGGGGAGACCCAGTACTTC	CASSLDHGANRLGETQYF
.	15	.	TRBJ2-3	TRBV6-5	TGTGCCAGCAGTCAGCGAGACAGTAGAGCAGATACGCAGTATTTT	CASSQRDSRADTQYF
once	14	.	TRBJ2-5	TRBV18	TGTGCCAGCTCACCACTACCCAGGGTGGAGACCCAGTACTTC	CASSPLPRVETQYF
.	14	.	TRBJ2-1	TRBV7-9	TGTGCCAGCAGCTTTCAGGGCCTAATCACTGAGCAGTTCTTC	CASSFQGLITEQFF
.	14	TRBD2	TRBJ2-5	TRBV27	TGTGCCGGATTAGCGGGAGGGCCCCAAGAGACCCAGTACTTC	CAGLAGGPQETQYF
.	17	.	TRBJ1-2	TRBV7-2	TGTGCCAGCAGCTCTTGGGGTTACAGGCTCCATAACTATGGCTACACCTTC	CASSSWGYRLHNYGYTF
.	13	.	TRBJ2-1	TRBV5-1	TGCGCCAGCAGCTTGAACTCGGACAATGAGCAGTTCTTC	CASSLNSDNEQFF
.	14	.	TRBJ2-7	TRBV5-8	TGTGCCAGTCAGGGGGAGGTAGCCGCCTACGAGCAGTACTTC	CASQGEVAAYEQYF
.	16	.	TRBJ1-5	TRBV28	TGTGCCAGCAGTTCCCCGTTAGCCACGAGCAATCAGCCCCAGCATTTT	CASSSPLATSNQPQHF
.	15	.	TRBJ2-6	TRBV19	TGTGCCAGTAGTGGTGGCCGAGCTGGGGCCAACGTCCTGACTTTC	CASSGGRAGANVLTF
.	18	.	TRBJ1-5	TRBV7-9	TGTGCCAGCAGCAAGTCCCGGGACAAGTCCTATAGCAATCAGCCCCAGCATTTT	CASSKSRDKSYSNQPQHF
.	14	.	TRBJ1-1	TRBV2	TGTGCCAGCAGTGAAAACAGAAAGAACACTGAAGCTTTCTTT	CASSENRKNTEAFF
.	15	TRBD1	TRBJ1-4	TRBV18	TGTGCCAGCTCACCCGGGACAGGGACCGCGGAAAAACTGTTTTTT	CASSPGTGTAEKLFF
once	13	.	TRBJ1-2	TRBV28	TGTGCCAGCAGGGATGGACCAGGCTATGGCTACACCTTC	CASRDGPGYGYTF
once	13	.	TRBJ1-1	TRBV5-6	TGTGCCAGCAGTCAAGGGGTGAGCACTGAAGCTTTCTTT	CASSQGVSTEAFF
once	18	TRBD2	TRBJ2-1	TRBV2	TGTGCCAGCAGTAAATCGGGACTAGCGGGGCGCTCCTACAATGAGCAGTTCTTC	CASSKSGLAGRSYNEQFF
.	13	TRBD2	TRBJ2-2	TRBV27	TGTGCCAGCCTGGGGGAGGGCACCGGGGAGCTGTTTTTT	CASLGEGTGELFF
.	12	TRBD2	TRBJ2-7	TRBV6-5	TGTGCCAGCGTGGGGGGGACCTACGAGCAGTACTTC	CASVGGTYEQYF
.	13	.	TRBJ2-3	TRBV29-1	TGCAGCGTTGGACAGTCTAGCACAGATACGCAGTATTTT	CSVGQSSTDTQYF
.	15	.	TRBJ2-7	TRBV4-1	TGCGCCAGCAGCCTTGGCCGGGACGTGTATTACGAGCAGTACTTC	CASSLGRDVYYEQYF
.	15	.	TRBJ2-1	TRBV5-4	TGTGCCAGCAGCTTCAGAGACCGTCCTCAGAATGAGCAGTTCTTC	CASSFRDRPQNEQFF